Described below is a single T cell receptor (beta chain) sequence and its context. The CDR3 sequence is 15 residues long. V lost 5 bases to trimming and J lost 5 bases; unmatched junction nucleotides: 10. Per the germline V gene, CDR1 is LNHDA and CDR2 is SQIVND (reference sequence). This sample was included in a study of blood T cell repertoires in COVID-19. The method was immunoSEQ multiplex PCR; TCRdb's version includes in-frame clones alone and lacks a portion of them. The repertoire holds around 250,000 clones, with 70% to 90% as singletons. The clonotype was recovered from a woman aged 50 to 65 who had recovered from COVID-19. This sequence joins TRBV19 and TRBJ2-7, with 9 bases lining up with TRBD1. The sequenced material came from PBMCs or T cells enriched from blood (not recorded which). The CDR3 sequence is CASSYSGTGFDEQYF. The CDR3, as DNA: TGTGCCAGTAGTTACTCCGGGACAGGGTTCGACGAGCAGTACTTC.